These 16 T cell receptor beta chains came from one sample sequenced in a study of identical twins (dated by TCRdb to the mid-2010s). Library creation used 5' RACE. Instrument used: Illumina HiSeq 2000. TCRdb applied fastp at Q25 and MiXCR to the public reads, then kept only in-frame beta chains. Merged by CDR3 protein, the rows form single entries marked with the most common genes and DNA. For this sample there are fewer than 450,000 distinct CDR3 sequences; 9% appear just once. In total, the top ten clones hold around 8.6% of the sample. Material: naive T cells sorted from blood. Read against the paper, the sample's cell subset or site label means: cells isolated with a human naive T-cell isolation kit. These receptors were collected from a woman in her fifties or sixties in good health.

This clonotype came up a few times. V usage is TRBV20-1 and J usage is TRBJ2-2, with 11 bases matching TRBD2. Germline lookup yields CDR1 DFQATT and CDR2 SNEGSKA (reference sequence). The CDR3 covers 18 residues. Trimming took 1 base from V and 3 from J; bases not matched to a gene: 10. The CDR3 loop is CSARGVVPGLADTGELFF. The CDR3 region has the DNA TGCAGTGCTAGAGGGGTAGTCCCGGGACTAGCGGACACCGGGGAGCTGTTTTTT.

This clonotype was counted many times. The CDR3 is CASSLVLELGELFF. CDR3 coding DNA: TGCGCCAGCAGCTTGGTGTTGGAACTGGGGGAGCTGTTTTTT. The chain has TRBV5-1 and TRBJ2-2; no firm D call. The V end was cut by 0 bases, the J end by 8 bases, with 11 bases between. CDR3 length: 14 residues. Germline values: CDR1 SGHRS, CDR2 YFSETQ.

This clonotype was counted at least ten times. The chain joins TRBV4-2 to TRBJ2-1; 9 bases agree with TRBD2. Germline-derived CDR1 and CDR2 are LGHNA and YNFKEQ. The ends lost 7 bases at V and 6 bases at J; junction bases unmatched: 7. The CDR3 runs 14 residues. The CDR3 loop reads CASTPGLASNEQFF. In DNA form, the CDR3 reads TGTGCCAGCACACCGGGACTAGCCTCCAATGAGCAGTTCTTC.

The chain has TRBV9 and TRBJ2-3; 10 bases line up with TRBD2. The V and J ends lost 0 bases and 5 bases, in that order; junction bases with no gene match: 9. The germline CDR1 and CDR2 sequences are SGDLS and YYNGEE. CDR3 size: 17 residues. The CDR3 DNA is TGTGCCAGCAGCGTAGAGGCTAGCGGGAGAATGGTAGATACGCAGTATTTT. The encoded protein is CASSVEASGRMVDTQYF.

This clonotype was counted a few times. The CDR3 DNA sequence: TGCAGTGCTGTGAGCGGGAGGGGCTACAATGAGCAGTTCTTC. It translates to CSAVSGRGYNEQFF. This chain links TRBV20-1 with TRBJ2-1; 10 positions agree with TRBD2. J lost 3 bases, V lost 5 bases, and 4 bases had no gene match. This CDR3 has 14 residues. The germline CDR1 and CDR2 sequences are DFQATT and SNEGSKA (reference sequence).

The chain recombines TRBV3-1 with TRBJ2-1; D is unresolved. This CDR3 spans 13 amino acids. Germline CDR1 is LGHDT and CDR2 is YNNKEL (reference sequence). Trimming cost V 1 base and J 10 bases, with 11 bases left between them. The CDR3 DNA reads TGTGCCAGCAGCCAAGTAAGTATCGGAGAGCAGTTCTTC. This codes for CASSQVSIGEQFF.

This clonotype was detected many times. CDR3 DNA: TGCAGCGCCCGGTTGTCAGACAGGGGGGCAGATACGCAGTATTTT. It encodes CSARLSDRGADTQYF. The rearrangement links TRBV29-1 to TRBJ2-3, with 9 bases lining up with TRBD1. Germline CDR1 SQVTM, CDR2 ANQGSEA. This CDR3 has 15 residues. Losses at the gene ends were 7 bases for V and 4 bases for J; bases not matched to a gene: 12.

This clonotype was observed a handful of times. V gene TRBV5-6 combines with J gene TRBJ2-3, with TRBD2 as a possible D gene (5 bases). The length of the CDR3 is 12 residues. V was cut by 6 bases and J by 5 bases, with 10 bases left in between. Germline lookup yields CDR1 SGHDT and CDR2 YYEEEE. This chain's CDR3 is CASNRGLDTQYF. The CDR3 DNA reads as TGTGCCAGCAACCGCGGGTTAGATACGCAGTATTTT.

The rearrangement links TRBV20-1 to TRBJ1-6; no firm D call. V was shortened by 6 bases and J by 8 bases, with 17 bases between the two germline ends. The V gene's germline CDR1 is DFQATT and CDR2 SNEGSKA (reference sequence). This CDR3 spans 14 amino acids. CDR3 in DNA: TGCAGTGCCCAGCACGACGACAAATATTCACCCCTCCACTTT. As protein: CSAQHDDKYSPLHF.

This clonotype was detected ten times or more. The V and J genes are TRBV6-1 and TRBJ2-2, with 10 positions matching TRBD2. Germline V lookup: CDR1 MNHNS, CDR2 SASEGT. This CDR3 is 19 amino acids long. The V gene end was trimmed by 2 bases and the J gene end by 4 bases; junction bases not matched to a gene: 13. CDR3 amino acids: CASSEHGLRTSGFTGELFF. CDR3 DNA: TGTGCCAGCAGTGAACATGGCCTTCGGACTAGCGGATTCACCGGGGAGCTGTTTTTT.

The chain uses TRBV15 and TRBJ1-1; D not resolved. The CDR3 sequence is 14 residues long. The ends were cut back, 8 bases at V and 0 bases at J, with 13 bases in the middle. Germline CDR1 and CDR2: LNHNV and YYDKDF (reference sequence). CDR3 bases: TGTGCCACCGGTAGTAGACCCATGAACACTGAAGCTTTCTTT. Residues: CATGSRPMNTEAFF.

The sample holds many counts of this clonotype. The chain links TRBV7-9 to TRBJ2-2; a weak D match, TRBD1 (5 bases). V was trimmed by 6 bases and J by 6 bases, leaving 38 bases between them. There are 22 residues in the CDR3. Germline V gene sequence: CDR1 SEHNR, CDR2 FQNEAQ (reference sequence). The CDR3 sequence is CASSLPKGPQYPSEQVSGELFF. For the CDR3, the DNA is TGTGCCAGCAGTCTCCCCAAAGGGCCCCAATATCCTTCCGAACAGGTCTCCGGGGAGCTGTTTTTT.

On this clonotype: The junction departs from germline at one end; a sequencing error may be responsible. The chain links TRBV5-1 to TRBJ2-1, with 12 nucleotides matching TRBD2. CDR1 is SGHRS and CDR2 is YFSETQ in the germline V gene. There are 15 residues in the CDR3. CDR3 amino acids: CASGLGRTSGTLQFF. The CDR3 coding sequence is TGCGCCAGCGGCTTAGGTAGGACTAGCGGGACTCTGCAGTTCTTC.

This clonotype has at least ten counts. The V gene is TRBV24-1, the J gene TRBJ1-5, with D maybe TRBD1 (5 bases). Between the trimmed V and J ends, which lost 6 bases and 3 bases, there was a span of 11 bases. CDR3 size: 14 residues. The germline CDR1 and CDR2 sequences are KGHDR and SFDVKD. The CDR3 region is CATSRPGPNQPQHF. The CDR3 nucleotides read TGTGCCACCAGTCGCCCAGGGCCCAATCAGCCCCAGCATTTT.

This clonotype was detected only a few times. This sequence joins TRBV5-1 and TRBJ1-2; no definite D call. Germline V gives CDR1 SGHRS, CDR2 YFSETQ. Trimming took 1 base from V and 4 from J, leaving 8 bases between them. There are 13 residues in the CDR3. The chain's CDR3 is CASSLQHPYGYTF. The CDR3 DNA sequence: TGCGCCAGCAGCTTGCAGCACCCCTATGGCTACACCTTC.

This clonotype was seen more than once but under ten times. The chain joins TRBV27 to TRBJ1-5, with D unresolved. Germline CDR1 MNHEY, CDR2 SMNVEV (reference sequence). The CDR3 consists of 8 residues. V dropped 9 bases and J dropped 10 bases, with 4 bases sitting between them. The CDR3 loop reads CARVPQHF. The CDR3 DNA reads as TGTGCCAGAGTCCCCCAGCATTTT.